Below, 8 T cell receptor beta chains from the same sample are listed, as sequenced in a study of blood T cell repertoires in COVID-19. The table came from immunoSEQ multiplex PCR; TCRdb's copy has only in-frame clones and leaves some out. The sample yields about 220,000 clones, approximately 80% seen once. Sequenced sample: PBMCs or T cells enriched from blood (not recorded which). All receptors come from a woman in her fifties or sixties who had recovered from COVID-19.

Worth noting for this clone: This may be a read error, as it is one base from a much larger clone. This rearrangement joins TRBV7-9 to TRBJ2-7, with unresolved D. Trimming cost V 5 bases and J 1 base, with 3 bases left between them. Germline V gives CDR1 SEHNR, CDR2 FQNEAQ (reference sequence). This CDR3 spans 11 amino acids. Written as DNA, the CDR3 is TGTGCCAGCAGCCTATCCTACGAGCAGTACTTC. Amino acids: CASSLSYEQYF.

The CDR3 protein is CASSVGPSGGRGETQYF. Written as DNA, the CDR3 is TGCGCCAGCAGCGTTGGCCCTAGCGGGGGCCGGGGGGAGACCCAGTACTTC. The rearrangement uses TRBV5-1 and TRBJ2-5; the match to TRBD2 covers 10 bases. V lost 4 bases and J lost 5; bases outside the gene matches: 14. Germline assignment: CDR1 SGHRS and CDR2 YFSETQ. The CDR3 has 17 amino acids.

The rearrangement joins TRBV18 to TRBJ2-6, with 7 bases aligning to TRBD1. Germline lookup yields CDR1 KGHSH and CDR2 LQKENI. V shed 6 bases, J shed 4 bases, and the junction held 9 bases outside the gene matches. This CDR3 spans 16 amino acids. The CDR3 loop reads CASSRTGLGGANVLTF. For the CDR3, the DNA is TGTGCCAGCTCGAGGACAGGCCTGGGGGGGGCCAACGTCCTGACTTTC.

CDR3 loop: CASGTGAGTDTQYF. The CDR3 DNA reads as TGTGCCAGCGGTACGGGAGCGGGCACAGATACGCAGTATTTT. The rearrangement links TRBV4-2 to TRBJ2-3, with D maybe TRBD2 (6 bases). The CDR3 consists of 14 residues. CDR1 LGHNA and CDR2 YNFKEQ come from the germline V gene. V dropped 8 bases and J dropped 1 base, with 13 bases sitting between them.

For this clone: The germline gene is not matched at one end of the junction; a read error may be the cause. The chain joins TRBV19 to TRBJ2-4, with D perhaps TRBD1 (6 bases). Germline V gives CDR1 LNHDA, CDR2 SQIVND (reference sequence). This CDR3 is built from 14 residues. Here the CDR3 reads CASSIGRLPVGAQF. CDR3 sequence (DNA): TGTGCCAGTAGTATAGGGAGACTCCCGGTGGGGGCCCAATTC.

The genes are TRBV7-8 and TRBJ2-1; 9 positions match TRBD2. The trim removed 1 base at V and 4 bases at J, leaving 5 bases unmatched. CDR1 is SGHVS and CDR2 is FQNEAQ in the germline V gene. The CDR3 consists of 16 residues. The CDR3 here is CASSLVGGGGYNEQFF. Written as DNA, the CDR3 is TGTGCCAGCAGCTTAGTCGGCGGGGGGGGATACAATGAGCAGTTCTTC.

CDR3 nucleotide sequence: TGTGCCATCACTGGGAGATCTTATAATTCACCCCTCCACTTT. Amino acids: CAITGRSYNSPLHF. The rearrangement uses TRBV11-1 and TRBJ1-6, with D unclear. V lost 10 bases to trimming and J lost 4 bases, with 14 bases between them. Germline V gives CDR1 SGHAT, CDR2 FQDESV (reference sequence). This CDR3 has 14 residues.

V usage is TRBV7-9 and J usage is TRBJ1-4; 7 bases fit TRBD1. CDR1 is SEHNR and CDR2 is FQNEAQ in the germline V gene (reference sequence). The CDR3 contains 14 residues. Trimming at V came to 5 bases and at J to 8 bases, leaving 8 bases not matched to a gene. This chain's CDR3 is CASSETGMGEKLFF. The DNA of the CDR3 is TGTGCCAGCAGCGAGACAGGGATGGGGGAAAAACTGTTTTTT.